Each of the 2 T cell receptor beta chains below was sequenced from the same sample in a study of blood T cell repertoires in COVID-19. Measured with immunoSEQ multiplex PCR; TCRdb has only the in-frame clones, and not every one. The profile shows 650,000 to 800,000 clones, just under 90% of them singletons. Sequences were obtained from peripheral blood. The receptors here all came from a woman between 18 and 29 years old with acute or convalescent COVID-19.

This clone has just one count. The chain has TRBV7-9 and TRBJ1-2, with D possibly being TRBD1 (6 bases). This CDR3 has 13 residues. Germline V CDR1 and CDR2: SEHNR, FQNEAQ (reference sequence). V was trimmed by 4 bases and J by 7 bases, leaving 13 bases between them. The CDR3 sequence: CASSSPQGGGYTF. CDR3 DNA: TGTGCCAGCAGCTCCCCCCAAGGGGGTGGCTACACCTTC.

This clone was seen a single time. The chain employs TRBV7-6 and TRBJ2-4; TRBD1 might be the D (5 bases). Deletions cut 5 bases from V and 0 bases from J, with 20 bases between. The CDR3 covers 18 residues. Germline lookup yields CDR1 SGHVS and CDR2 FNYEAQ. CDR3 sequence: CASSPSPLGARAKNIQYF. CDR3 in DNA: TGTGCCAGCAGCCCGTCACCCTTAGGGGCCCGAGCCAAAAACATTCAGTACTTC.